A few counts support the clone carrying this TCR beta chain. What it recognizes is unknown. These data come from a study of cytomegalovirus exposure and HLA in healthy donors. As for the study in general: There were 90 million to 140 million unique TCR beta sequences, drawn from roughly 200 million T cells, in an earlier analysis. Around 87 million unique TCRs, all from HLA-typed donors, were included in an early release of the data.

The PCR used 60 Vbeta and 13 Jbeta primers. The method was immunoSEQ multiplex PCR; TCRdb's version includes in-frame clones alone and lacks a portion of them. Here the sample spans roughly 120,000 clones, more than 65% being singletons. Study-level results: Using the classifier, cytomegalovirus status was reportedly diagnosed with high specificity and sensitivity.

The clonotype comes from a human donor in good health. The sequenced sample was PBMCs.

The CDR3 spells CASSFGGGNSPLHF. Here the CDR3 DNA reads TGCGCCAGCAGCTTCGGGGGTGGGAATTCACCCCTCCACTTT. The chain combines TRBV5-1 with TRBJ1-6; weak D call: TRBD1 (5 bases). This CDR3 comprises 14 residues. V dropped 2 bases and J dropped 7 bases, with 10 bases sitting between them. CDR1 is SGHRS and CDR2 is YFSETQ in the germline V gene.